This TCR beta chain stems from a study of shared clonotypes between healthy human individuals. The ends lost 0 bases at V and 5 bases at J; junction bases unmatched: 6. CDR3 length: 16 amino acids. Germline CDR1 and CDR2: SEHNR and FQNEAQ (reference sequence). Replicate PCRs for sorted subsets used around 200 ng DNA; this equaled tens of thousands of T cell genomes. The method was immunoSEQ multiplex PCR; TCRdb's version includes in-frame clones alone and lacks a portion of them. Of over 1.5 million clones listed, 95% to 99% are singletons. The receptor was derived from a man between 25 and 39 years old in good health. The source material was naive CD4+ T cells sorted from blood. Subset defined: CD45RA+ positively selected. This chain connects TRBV7-9 to TRBJ2-1; 8 nucleotides align to TRBD2. The DNA of the CDR3 is TGTGCCAGCAGCTTAGCCGGCGGGAGGCCTCACAATGAGCAGTTCTTC. Translation: CASSLAGGRPHNEQFF.